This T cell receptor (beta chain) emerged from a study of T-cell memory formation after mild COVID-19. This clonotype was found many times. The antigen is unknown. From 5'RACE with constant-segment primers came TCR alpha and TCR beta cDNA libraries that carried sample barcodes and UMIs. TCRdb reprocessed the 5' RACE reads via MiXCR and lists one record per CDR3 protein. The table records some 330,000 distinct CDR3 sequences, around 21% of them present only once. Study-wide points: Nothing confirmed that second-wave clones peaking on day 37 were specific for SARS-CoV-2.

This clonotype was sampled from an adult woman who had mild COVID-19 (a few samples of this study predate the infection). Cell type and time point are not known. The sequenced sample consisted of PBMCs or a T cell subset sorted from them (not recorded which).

CDR3: CASSAQTGDTGETQYF. The CDR3 DNA reads as TGTGCCAGCAGCGCCCAGACAGGAGATACTGGTGAGACCCAGTACTTC. This chain links TRBV9 with TRBJ2-5; D is possibly TRBD1 (6 bases). In germline, CDR1 is SGDLS, CDR2 YYNGEE. The V gene lost 3 bases and the J gene lost 5 bases, with 20 bases spanning the gap. CDR3 length: 16 amino acids.